One sample yielded the 26 T cell receptor beta chains listed below, sequenced in a study of cytomegalovirus exposure and HLA in healthy donors (dated by TCRdb to about 2017). Libraries were constructed by the immunoSEQ multiplex PCR assay. For the multiplex PCR, a mixture combining 60 forward primers for TCR Vbeta segments and 13 reverse primers for TCR Jbeta segments was used. Drawn from immuneACCESS, this table holds only the in-frame rearrangements with V and J called that TCRdb kept. Clones are partly lost; checked studies trace under half to an unresolved V gene and leave the rest unexplained. In all, the sample holds some 190,000 clones, and 77% of those were seen once. The ten largest clones capture over 2% of the sample. The source material was PBMCs. The receptor set was obtained from a woman aged 25 to 39 in good health and CMV-seropositive.

This clone was seen a few times. The chain has TRBV11-3 and TRBJ2-6; D remains ambiguous. The V and J ends lost 2 bases and 3 bases respectively, with 8 bases between them. Germline loops: CDR1 SGHNT, CDR2 YENEEA. The CDR3 extends over 15 amino acids. CDR3 nucleotides: TGTGCCAGCAGCTTATCCGGTGGTGGGGCCAACGTCCTGACTTTC. Translation gives CASSLSGGGANVLTF.

The chain joins TRBV6-5 to TRBJ1-5; 9 nucleotides align to TRBD1. V trimming: 5 bases; J trimming: 3 bases; junction bases outside the gene matches: 5. CDR1 MNHEY and CDR2 SVGAGI come from the germline V gene. The CDR3 runs 15 residues. The CDR3 is CASSKGQGFNQPQHF. CDR3 DNA sequence: TGTGCCAGCAGTAAGGGACAGGGATTCAATCAGCCCCAGCATTTT.

The chain combines TRBV7-8 with TRBJ1-4; D is unclear. V lost 1 base and J 8 bases, leaving 8 bases between the germline ends. From germline, CDR1 is SGHVS and CDR2 FQNEAQ. The length of the CDR3 is 13 residues. The CDR3 reads CASSLGGGEKLFF. CDR3 sequence (DNA): TGTGCCAGCAGCTTAGGAGGCGGGGAAAAACTGTTTTTT.

This chain connects TRBV7-9 to TRBJ1-2; the D is unclear. This CDR3 has 13 amino acids. Germline CDR1 and CDR2: SEHNR and FQNEAQ (reference sequence). Deletions cut 2 bases from V and 1 base from J, with 5 bases between. This CDR3 is CASSLSFNYGYTF. CDR3 sequence (DNA): TGTGCCAGCAGCTTAAGCTTTAACTATGGCTACACCTTC.

This chain joins TRBV5-4 and TRBJ2-2, with D possibly matching TRBD1 (6 bases). The V gene lost 2 bases and the J gene lost 5 bases, with 7 bases spanning the gap. The CDR3 contains 13 residues. Per germline, CDR1 SGHNT and CDR2 YYREEE (reference sequence). This CDR3 is CASSLDRTGELFF. As DNA, the CDR3 is TGTGCCAGCAGCTTAGACAGGACCGGGGAGCTGTTTTTT.

Turning to this clone: One end of the junction fails to match germline, which may point to a read error. The CDR3 sequence is CASSYSPGWYGYTF. CDR3 DNA sequence: TGTGCCAGCAGTTACTCGCCAGGGTGGTATGGCTACACCTTC. This rearrangement joins TRBV6-4 to TRBJ1-2; D may be TRBD1 (5 bases). Per germline, CDR1 MRHNA and CDR2 SNTAGT. The CDR3 is made up of 14 amino acids.

The chain carries TRBV6-1 and TRBJ1-5, with a weak D call TRBD1 (5 bases). The germline V gene encodes CDR1 MNHNS and CDR2 SASEGT. The ends were cut back, 10 bases at V and 0 bases at J, with 13 bases in the middle. The CDR3 extends over 14 amino acids. The chain's CDR3 is CATDSLHSNQPQHF. In DNA form, the CDR3 reads TGTGCCACCGACAGCCTACATAGCAATCAGCCCCAGCATTTT.

This chain links TRBV6-4 with TRBJ2-3, with a weak D call TRBD1 (5 bases). The germline V gene encodes CDR1 MRHNA and CDR2 SNTAGT. The CDR3 spans 17 residues. Trimming took off 0 bases at V and 2 bases at J, with 15 bases between the two ends. The CDR3, as DNA: TGTGCCAGCAGTGACTCGTTTGGGCAGGGAAACACAGATACGCAGTATTTT. It codes for CASSDSFGQGNTDTQYF.

This clone appeared once. The chain has TRBV7-2 and TRBJ2-7; TRBD2 matches at 7 bases. From germline, CDR1 is SGHTA and CDR2 FQGNSA. V was clipped by 1 base and J by 3 bases; unmatched bases: 3. The CDR3 is 14 amino acids. CDR3 residues: CASSLGGGNYEQYF. CDR3 bases: TGTGCCAGCAGCTTAGGGGGAGGGAACTACGAGCAGTACTTC.

V and J are TRBV18 and TRBJ2-3; 8 nucleotides match TRBD2. Germline V lookup: CDR1 KGHSH, CDR2 LQKENI. V trimming: 2 bases; J trimming: 2 bases; junction bases outside the gene matches: 12. The CDR3 length is 18 residues. The CDR3 protein is CASSPFRGSGGSTDTQYF. The DNA for the CDR3 is TGTGCCAGCTCACCATTTCGCGGCAGCGGGGGCTCCACAGATACGCAGTATTTT.

The chain carries TRBV5-5 and TRBJ2-5, with 8 bases fitting TRBD2. The V gene end was trimmed by 0 bases and the J gene end by 2 bases; junction bases not matched to a gene: 3. The CDR3 loop spans 15 amino acids. The V gene's germline CDR1 is SGHKS and CDR2 YYEKEE (reference sequence). The CDR3 DNA follows: TGTGCCAGCAGCTTGGGCGGGGGGACTCAAGAGACCCAGTACTTC. It encodes CASSLGGGTQETQYF.

The chain links TRBV19 to TRBJ2-7; perhaps TRBD1 as D (5 bases). V gave up 7 bases and J gave up 2 bases, with 18 bases separating them. Germline CDR1 reads LNHDA; CDR2 reads SQIVND (reference sequence). The CDR3 consists of 15 residues. Here the CDR3 reads CASTQNHPGTYEQYF. CDR3 DNA sequence: TGTGCCAGTACCCAAAACCATCCAGGGACCTACGAGCAGTACTTC.

The chain has TRBV7-2 and TRBJ1-3; D is perhaps TRBD1 (5 bases). CDR1 SGHTA and CDR2 FQGNSA come from the germline V gene. The CDR3 totals 16 residues. V was clipped by 3 bases and J by 4 bases, with 16 bases between them. The CDR3 is CASSFAGVLGGNTIYF. The CDR3 DNA is TGTGCCAGCAGCTTCGCGGGGGTCCTAGGGGGAAACACCATATATTTT.

The rearrangement uses TRBV2 and TRBJ2-7; weak D call: TRBD2 (5 bases). Per germline, CDR1 SNHLY and CDR2 FYNNEI. The germline V and J ends were trimmed by 4 bases and 0 bases, with 7 bases remaining between them. This CDR3 spans 13 amino acids. The DNA for the CDR3 is TGTGCCAGCAGTGTACGGGACTCCTACGAGCAGTACTTC. Its protein is CASSVRDSYEQYF.

This clone was counted only a few times. The rearrangement uses TRBV28 and TRBJ1-2; 8 bases map to TRBD1. Germline-derived CDR1 and CDR2 are MDHEN and SYDVKM. CDR3 length: 16 amino acids. Germline trimming cut 5 bases from V and 5 bases from J; bases unmatched to any gene: 13. CDR3 nucleotide sequence: TGTGCCAGCAGTGGGGCCGGGACAGGATATTTTTATGGCTACACCTTC. This gives the protein CASSGAGTGYFYGYTF.

The rearrangement joins TRBV28 to TRBJ2-1, with 10 bases that match TRBD2. CDR1 is MDHEN, CDR2 SYDVKM, per germline. The CDR3 totals 16 residues. The V and J ends lost 6 bases and 8 bases, in that order; junction bases with no gene match: 13. The CDR3, as DNA: TGTGCCAGCAGATCCCAGCGGGGGGGCACGAGCGATGAGCAGTTCTTC. It specifies CASRSQRGGTSDEQFF. Full variable domain (remainder filled in from reference TRBV28 and TRBJ2-1): DVKVTQSSRYLVKRTGEKVFLECVQDMDHENMFWYRQDPGLGLRLIYFSYDVKMKEKGDIPEGYSVSREKKERFSLILESASTNQTSMYLCASRSQRGGTSDEQFFGPGTRLTVL.

This clone was recorded at least ten times. The chain uses TRBV4-2 and TRBJ1-1, with 8 bases matching TRBD1. CDR1 and CDR2 (germline): LGHNA, YNFKEQ. The CDR3 runs to 15 residues. V shed 4 bases and J 0 bases; nucleotides not matched to a gene: 4. For the CDR3, the DNA is TGTGCCAGCAGCCCGTGGACAGGGATGAACACTGAAGCTTTCTTT. Amino acid sequence: CASSPWTGMNTEAFF.

On this clone itself: This sample also contains other DNA sequences that code for the same CDR3. The J gene is TRBJ2-7, the V gene TRBV4-2; 11 bases line up with TRBD2. This CDR3 contains 16 residues. Germline loops: CDR1 LGHNA, CDR2 YNFKEQ. The V and J ends lost 0 bases and 4 bases, in that order; junction bases with no gene match: 5. The chain's CDR3 is CASSQEGLAGGYEQYF. The CDR3 coding sequence is TGTGCCAGCAGCCAAGAAGGGCTAGCGGGAGGTTACGAGCAGTACTTC.

As DNA, the CDR3 is TGTGCCAGCAGCTTACGGACTACCAGCACAGATACGCAGTATTTT. Translating it yields CASSLRTTSTDTQYF. The genes are TRBV7-6 and TRBJ2-3; perhaps TRBD2 as D (6 bases). This CDR3 comprises 15 residues. Germline V gene sequence: CDR1 SGHVS, CDR2 FNYEAQ. Trimming stripped 2 bases from V and 0 bases from J, with 9 bases between.

This clone was detected only a few times. The rearrangement uses TRBV5-5 and TRBJ1-1; no clear D. Germline V lookup: CDR1 SGHKS, CDR2 YYEKEE (reference sequence). V was cut by 4 bases and J by 5 bases, with 9 bases left in between. The CDR3 has 12 residues. The CDR3 bases are TGTGCCAGCAGCGCCTCGGGAACTGAAGCTTTCTTT. Encoded protein: CASSASGTEAFF.

This clone was detected only once. This chain joins TRBV19 and TRBJ2-1; 8 nucleotides align to TRBD2. V was pared by 1 base and J by 4 bases, with 15 bases of the junction left unmatched. This CDR3 spans 19 amino acids. Germline loops: CDR1 LNHDA, CDR2 SQIVND (reference sequence). CDR3 amino acids: CASSIGRASGRGYYNEQFF. The CDR3 region has the DNA TGTGCCAGTAGTATAGGTAGGGCTAGCGGGCGGGGATATTACAATGAGCAGTTCTTC.

This clone has only one observation. The chain has TRBV10-3 and TRBJ1-2; TRBD1 matches at 11 bases. Germline V gene sequence: CDR1 ENHRY, CDR2 SYGVKD. The V and J ends lost 11 bases and 3 bases, in that order; junction bases with no gene match: 14. This CDR3 has 16 amino acids. The CDR3 DNA follows: TGTGCCGCCCAGGGACAGGGGGTTTTGGTCGACTATGGCTACACCTTC. Amino acid sequence: CAAQGQGVLVDYGYTF.

Only a few counts were recorded for this clone. V is TRBV27 and J is TRBJ1-2, with D possibly matching TRBD1 (5 bases). The V and J ends lost 0 bases and 2 bases respectively, with 13 bases between them. Germline assignment: CDR1 MNHEY and CDR2 SMNVEV (reference sequence). This CDR3 contains 16 residues. CDR3 loop: CASSLSGARVNYGYTF. CDR3 nucleotides: TGTGCCAGCAGTTTATCAGGGGCCCGGGTGAACTATGGCTACACCTTC.

This chain links TRBV19 with TRBJ1-2; D is ambiguous. V shed 7 bases and J shed 1 base, with 13 bases lying between them. The germline CDR1 and CDR2 sequences are LNHDA and SQIVND (reference sequence). This CDR3 has 14 amino acids. This CDR3 reads CASKTQNFNYGYTF. The CDR3 coding sequence is TGTGCCAGTAAAACACAGAATTTTAACTATGGCTACACCTTC.

This clone was counted a few times. This chain links TRBV14 with TRBJ2-2, with a tentative D call TRBD1 (6 bases). V was cut by 4 bases and J by 3 bases, with 12 bases left in between. CDR3 length equals 15 residues. CDR1 SGHDN and CDR2 FVKESK come from the germline V gene. DNA of the CDR3: TGTGCCAGCAGCCGTCGGACAGTCTACACCGGGGAGCTGTTTTTT. Amino acids: CASSRRTVYTGELFF.

The rearrangement links TRBV6-1 to TRBJ1-5, with D tentatively TRBD1 (5 bases). The germline V gene encodes CDR1 MNHNS and CDR2 SASEGT. Trimming took 7 bases from V and 3 from J, leaving 16 bases between them. This CDR3 spans 15 amino acids. CDR3 sequence reads: CASILGGWVNQPQHF. The CDR3 region has the DNA TGTGCCAGCATCCTGGGGGGGTGGGTCAATCAGCCCCAGCATTTT.